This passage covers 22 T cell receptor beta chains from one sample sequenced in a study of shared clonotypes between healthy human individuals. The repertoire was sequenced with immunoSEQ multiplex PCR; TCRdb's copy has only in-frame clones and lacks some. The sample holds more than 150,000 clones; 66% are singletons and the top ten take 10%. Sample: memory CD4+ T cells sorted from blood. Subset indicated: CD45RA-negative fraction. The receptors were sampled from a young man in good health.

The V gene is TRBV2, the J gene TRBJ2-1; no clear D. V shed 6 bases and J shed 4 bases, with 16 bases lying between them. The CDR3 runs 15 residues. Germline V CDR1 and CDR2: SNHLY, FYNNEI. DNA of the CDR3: TGTGCCAGCAGGTTGGACGCCCAGGATTACAATGAGCAGTTCTTC. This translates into CASRLDAQDYNEQFF.

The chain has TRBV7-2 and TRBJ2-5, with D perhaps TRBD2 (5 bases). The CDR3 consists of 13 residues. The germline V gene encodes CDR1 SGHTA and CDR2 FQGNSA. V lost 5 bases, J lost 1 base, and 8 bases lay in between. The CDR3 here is CASSPSGQETQYF. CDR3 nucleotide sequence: TGTGCCAGCAGCCCGAGCGGCCAAGAGACCCAGTACTTC.

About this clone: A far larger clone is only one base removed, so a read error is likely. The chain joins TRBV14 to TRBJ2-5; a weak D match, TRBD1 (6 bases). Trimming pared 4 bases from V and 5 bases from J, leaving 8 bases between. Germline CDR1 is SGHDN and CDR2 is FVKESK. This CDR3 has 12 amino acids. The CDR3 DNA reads TGTGCCAGCAGCCCCCAGGGGGAGACCCAGTACTTC. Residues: CASSPQGETQYF.

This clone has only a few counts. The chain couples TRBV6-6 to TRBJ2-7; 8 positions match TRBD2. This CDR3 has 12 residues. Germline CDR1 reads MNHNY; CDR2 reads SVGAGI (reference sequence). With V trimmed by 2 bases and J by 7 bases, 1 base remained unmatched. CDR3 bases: TGTGCCAGCAGTTACGCTAGCGGGGAGCAGTACTTC. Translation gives CASSYASGEQYF.

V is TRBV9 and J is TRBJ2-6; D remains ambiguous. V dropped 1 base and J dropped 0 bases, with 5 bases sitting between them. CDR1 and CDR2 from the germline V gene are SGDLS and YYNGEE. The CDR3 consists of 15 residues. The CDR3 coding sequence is TGTGCCAGCAGCGTAACTGGCTCTGGGGCCAACGTCCTGACTTTC. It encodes CASSVTGSGANVLTF.

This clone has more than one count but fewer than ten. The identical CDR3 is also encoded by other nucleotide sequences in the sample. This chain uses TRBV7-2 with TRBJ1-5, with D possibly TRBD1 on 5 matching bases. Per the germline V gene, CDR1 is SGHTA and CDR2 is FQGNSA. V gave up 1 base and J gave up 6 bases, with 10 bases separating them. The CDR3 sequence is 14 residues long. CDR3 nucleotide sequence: TGTGCCAGCAGCTTAGGGGCCGGGGGTCAGCCCCAGCATTTT. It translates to CASSLGAGGQPQHF.

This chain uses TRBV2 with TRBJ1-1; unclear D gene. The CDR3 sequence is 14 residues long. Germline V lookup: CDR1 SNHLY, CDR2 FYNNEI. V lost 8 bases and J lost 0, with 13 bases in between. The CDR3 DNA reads TGTGCCAGCGGGGTGTGGGGAGTGAACACTGAAGCTTTCTTT. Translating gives CASGVWGVNTEAFF.

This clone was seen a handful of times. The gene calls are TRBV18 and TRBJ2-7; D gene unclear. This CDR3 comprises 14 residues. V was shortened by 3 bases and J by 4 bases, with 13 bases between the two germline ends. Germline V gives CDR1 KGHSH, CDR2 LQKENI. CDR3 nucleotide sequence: TGTGCCAGCTCACCCAGCGCAACACCTTACGAGCAGTACTTC. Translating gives CASSPSATPYEQYF.

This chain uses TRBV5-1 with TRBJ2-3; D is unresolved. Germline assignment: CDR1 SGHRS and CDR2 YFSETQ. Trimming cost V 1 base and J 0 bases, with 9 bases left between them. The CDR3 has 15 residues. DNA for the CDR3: TGCGCCAGCAGCTTGTCGGGCTCTAGCACAGATACGCAGTATTTT. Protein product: CASSLSGSSTDTQYF.

This chain's CDR3 is CASSLGSQPYNEQFF. CDR3 in DNA: TGCGCCAGCAGCTTGGGGTCCCAACCCTACAATGAGCAGTTCTTC. The chain employs TRBV5-1 and TRBJ2-1; D is ambiguous. The length of the CDR3 is 15 residues. V lost 0 bases and J 2 bases, leaving 9 bases between the germline ends. CDR1 SGHRS and CDR2 YFSETQ come from the germline V gene.

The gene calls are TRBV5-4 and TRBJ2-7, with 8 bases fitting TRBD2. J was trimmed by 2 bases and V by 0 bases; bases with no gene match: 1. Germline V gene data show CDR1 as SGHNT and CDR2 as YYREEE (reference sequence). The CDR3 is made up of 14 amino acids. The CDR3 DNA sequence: TGTGCCAGCAGCTTGGCGGGGGGGACCTACGAGCAGTACTTC. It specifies CASSLAGGTYEQYF.

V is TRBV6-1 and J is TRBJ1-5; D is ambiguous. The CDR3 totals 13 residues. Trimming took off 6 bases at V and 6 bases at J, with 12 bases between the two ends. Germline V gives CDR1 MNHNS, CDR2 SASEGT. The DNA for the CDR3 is TGTGCCAGCAGCCTGTCAGACGGTCAGCCCCAGCATTTT. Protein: CASSLSDGQPQHF.

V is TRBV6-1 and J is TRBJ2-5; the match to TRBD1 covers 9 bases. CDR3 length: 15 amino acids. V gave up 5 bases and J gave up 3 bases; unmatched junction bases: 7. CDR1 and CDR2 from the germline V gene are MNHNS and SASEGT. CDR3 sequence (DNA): TGTGCCAGCAGTACAAGCCGGGACAGGGAAGAGACCCAGTACTTC. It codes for CASSTSRDREETQYF.

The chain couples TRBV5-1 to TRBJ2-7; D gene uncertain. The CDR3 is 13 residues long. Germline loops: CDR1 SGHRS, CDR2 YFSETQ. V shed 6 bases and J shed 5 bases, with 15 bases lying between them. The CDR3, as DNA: TGCGCCAGCACCCAGCACAAGAGCGACGAGCAGTACTTC. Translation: CASTQHKSDEQYF.

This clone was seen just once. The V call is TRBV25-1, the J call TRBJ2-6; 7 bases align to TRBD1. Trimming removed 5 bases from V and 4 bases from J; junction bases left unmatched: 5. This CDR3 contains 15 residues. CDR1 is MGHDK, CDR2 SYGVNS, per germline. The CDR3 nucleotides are TGTGCCAGCAGTCAGACAGGGTACGGGGCCAACGTCCTGACTTTC. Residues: CASSQTGYGANVLTF. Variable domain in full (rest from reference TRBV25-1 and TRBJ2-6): EADIYQTPRYLVIGTGKKITLECSQTMGHDKMYWYQQDPGMELHLIHYSYGVNSTEKGDLSSESTVSRIRTEHFPLTLESARPSHTSQYLCASSQTGYGANVLTFGAGSRLTVL.

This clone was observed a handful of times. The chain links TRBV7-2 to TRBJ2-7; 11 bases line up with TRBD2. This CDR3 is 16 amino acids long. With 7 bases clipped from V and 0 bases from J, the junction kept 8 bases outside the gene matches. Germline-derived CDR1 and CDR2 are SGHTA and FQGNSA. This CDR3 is CASTKAGTSGSYEQYF. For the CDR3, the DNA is TGTGCCAGCACCAAAGCCGGGACTAGCGGCTCCTACGAGCAGTACTTC.

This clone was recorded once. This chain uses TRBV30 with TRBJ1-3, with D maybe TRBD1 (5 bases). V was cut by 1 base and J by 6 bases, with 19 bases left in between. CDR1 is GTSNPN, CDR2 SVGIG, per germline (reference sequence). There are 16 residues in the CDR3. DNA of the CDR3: TGTGCCTGGAGTGGAGGGGCTTCTATATTTGCAAACACCATATATTTT. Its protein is CAWSGGASIFANTIYF. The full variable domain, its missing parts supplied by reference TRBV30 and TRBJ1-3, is SQTIHQWPATLVQPVGSPLSLECTVEGTSNPNLYWYRQAAGRGLQLLFYSVGIGQISSEVPQNLSASRPQDRQFILSSKKLLLSDSGFYLCAWSGGASIFANTIYFGEGSWLTVV.

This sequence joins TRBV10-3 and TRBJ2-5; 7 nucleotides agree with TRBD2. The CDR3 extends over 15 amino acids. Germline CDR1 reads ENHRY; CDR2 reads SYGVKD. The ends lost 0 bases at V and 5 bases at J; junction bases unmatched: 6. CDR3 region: CAISESGGLAETQYF. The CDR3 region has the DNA TGTGCCATCAGTGAGTCGGGAGGGCTGGCGGAGACCCAGTACTTC.

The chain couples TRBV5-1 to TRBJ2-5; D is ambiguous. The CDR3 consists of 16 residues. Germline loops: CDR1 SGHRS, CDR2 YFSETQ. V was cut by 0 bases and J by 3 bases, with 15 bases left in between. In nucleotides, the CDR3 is TGCGCCAGCAGCTTGGCCAAGGGTGGCAGAAAAGAGACCCAGTACTTC. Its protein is CASSLAKGGRKETQYF.

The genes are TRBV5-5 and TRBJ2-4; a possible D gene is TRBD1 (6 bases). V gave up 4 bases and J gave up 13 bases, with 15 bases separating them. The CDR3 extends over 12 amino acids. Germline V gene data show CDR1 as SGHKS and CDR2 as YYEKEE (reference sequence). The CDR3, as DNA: TGTGCCAGCAGCCTTGGGATGGGACACCAGTACTTC. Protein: CASSLGMGHQYF.

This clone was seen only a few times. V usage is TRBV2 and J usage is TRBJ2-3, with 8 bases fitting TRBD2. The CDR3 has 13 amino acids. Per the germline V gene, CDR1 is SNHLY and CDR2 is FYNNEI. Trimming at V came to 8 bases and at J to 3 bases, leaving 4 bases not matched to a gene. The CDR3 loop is CASDRGRTDTQYF. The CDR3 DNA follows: TGTGCCAGCGACCGCGGGAGGACAGATACGCAGTATTTT.

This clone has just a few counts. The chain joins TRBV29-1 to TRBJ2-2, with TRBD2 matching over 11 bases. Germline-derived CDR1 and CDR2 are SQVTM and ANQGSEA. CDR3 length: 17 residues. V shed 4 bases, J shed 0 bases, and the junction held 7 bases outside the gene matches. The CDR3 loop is CSVVKLAGVPNTGELFF. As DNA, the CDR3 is TGCAGCGTTGTTAAACTAGCGGGAGTCCCGAACACCGGGGAGCTGTTTTTT.